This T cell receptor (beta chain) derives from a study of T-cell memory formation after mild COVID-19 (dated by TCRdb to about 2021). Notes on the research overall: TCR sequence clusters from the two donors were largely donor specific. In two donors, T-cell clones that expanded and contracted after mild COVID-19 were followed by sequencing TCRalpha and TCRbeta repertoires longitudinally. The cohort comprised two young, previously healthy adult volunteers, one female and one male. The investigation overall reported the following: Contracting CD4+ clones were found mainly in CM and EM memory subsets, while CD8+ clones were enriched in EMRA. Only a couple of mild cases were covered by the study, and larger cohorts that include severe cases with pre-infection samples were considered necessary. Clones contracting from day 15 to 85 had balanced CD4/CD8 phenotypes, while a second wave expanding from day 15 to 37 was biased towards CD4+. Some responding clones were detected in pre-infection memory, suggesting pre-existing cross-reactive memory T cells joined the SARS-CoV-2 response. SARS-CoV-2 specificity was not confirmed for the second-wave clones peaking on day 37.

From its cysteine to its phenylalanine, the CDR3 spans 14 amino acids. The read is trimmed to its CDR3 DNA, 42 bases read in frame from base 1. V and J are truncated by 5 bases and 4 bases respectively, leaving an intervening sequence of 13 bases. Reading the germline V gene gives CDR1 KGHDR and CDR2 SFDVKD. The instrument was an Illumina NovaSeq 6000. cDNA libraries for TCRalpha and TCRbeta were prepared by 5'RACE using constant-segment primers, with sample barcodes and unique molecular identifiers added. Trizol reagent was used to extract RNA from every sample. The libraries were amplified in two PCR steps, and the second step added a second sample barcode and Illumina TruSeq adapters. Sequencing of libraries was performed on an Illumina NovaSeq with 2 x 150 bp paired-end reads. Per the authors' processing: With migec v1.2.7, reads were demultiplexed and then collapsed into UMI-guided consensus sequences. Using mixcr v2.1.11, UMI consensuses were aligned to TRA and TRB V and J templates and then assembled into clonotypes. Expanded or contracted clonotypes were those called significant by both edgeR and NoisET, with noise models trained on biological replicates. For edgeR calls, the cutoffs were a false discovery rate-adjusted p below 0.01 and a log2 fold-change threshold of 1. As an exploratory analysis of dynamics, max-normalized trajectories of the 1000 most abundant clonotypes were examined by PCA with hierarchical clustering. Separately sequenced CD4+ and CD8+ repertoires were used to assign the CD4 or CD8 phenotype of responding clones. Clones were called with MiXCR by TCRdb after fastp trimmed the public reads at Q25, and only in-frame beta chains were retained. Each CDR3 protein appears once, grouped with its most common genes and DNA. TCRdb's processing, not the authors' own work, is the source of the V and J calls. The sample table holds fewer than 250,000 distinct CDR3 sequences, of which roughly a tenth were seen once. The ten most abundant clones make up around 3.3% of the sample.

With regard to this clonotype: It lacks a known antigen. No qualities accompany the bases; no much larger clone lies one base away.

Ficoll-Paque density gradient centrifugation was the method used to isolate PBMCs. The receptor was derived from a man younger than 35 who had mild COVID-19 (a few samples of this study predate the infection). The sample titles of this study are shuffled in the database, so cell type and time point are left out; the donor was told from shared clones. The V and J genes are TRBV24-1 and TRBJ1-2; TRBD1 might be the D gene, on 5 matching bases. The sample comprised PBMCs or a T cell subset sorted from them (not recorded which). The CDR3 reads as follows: CATSAQTETYGYTF. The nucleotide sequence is TGTGCCACCAGTGCACAGACAGAAACCTATGGCTACACCTTC.